The TCR beta chain described here comes from a study of blood T cells in healthy people across ages. Findings and limits, study-wide: Without sorted subsets, naive and antigen-experienced compartments could not be conclusively compared. Comparison with aged donors showed that long-lived donors had more naive CD4+ cells and higher diversity.

A second PCR, run for roughly 7 to 12 cycles, used a sample-barcoded 5' primer plus a J-beta primer mix. Each of the cDNA molecules was tagged by a template-switch adaptor with 12 random nucleotides. TCRdb independently ran MiXCR on the 5' RACE reads; one entry per CDR3 protein. The profile shows about 640,000 distinct CDR3 sequences, approximately 59% of them singletons. The germline V gene encodes CDR1 MNHEY and CDR2 SMNVEV (reference sequence). V gave up 1 base and J gave up 0 bases, with 12 bases separating them. CDR3 size: 16 residues. Peripheral blood from each donor was collected in a volume of approximately 9.5 milliliters. Points on this clonotype: Its antigen is as yet unknown.

This sequence originates from a man in his fifties or sixties in good health. The rearrangement links TRBV27 to TRBJ2-5; perhaps TRBD2 as D (6 bases). The sequencing sample was made of blood. The CDR3 spells CASSLWPPSDQETQYF. In DNA form, the CDR3 reads TGTGCCAGCAGTTTATGGCCCCCTAGCGACCAAGAGACCCAGTACTTC.